The rows below give T cell receptor beta chains drawn from one sample of a study of identical twins. TCRdb re-derived calls from the 5' RACE reads in MiXCR, one entry per CDR3 protein. The sample records under 900,000 distinct CDR3 sequences, roughly 18% being singletons. These same data were also listed under a study on T cells expressing NK-cell markers.

Specimen: PBMCs. The receptors stem from a woman aged 18-29 years in good health. The CDR3 runs from the conserved cysteine through the conserved F or W. The D gene is left open where the match is weak. Rows may omit the clone size; those that give it use once, few, many or a size class.

cdr3_nt: TGTGCCAGCAGTTACGCAGGAGGTCGTGGGGCCGAGCAGTACTTC
cdr3_aa: CASSYAGGRGAEQYF
clone_size: .
cdr3_length: 15
d_call: .
v_call: TRBV6-5
j_call: TRBJ2-7

cdr3_nt: TGCAGTGCTAGTTCTTTTGGGTTGTGGGATACGCAGTATTTT
cdr3_aa: CSASSFGLWDTQYF
clone_size: few
cdr3_length: 14
d_call: .
v_call: TRBV20-1
j_call: TRBJ2-3

cdr3_nt: TGTGCCAGCAGTCCTACCAACGGGGGGGAGCAGTTCTTC
cdr3_aa: CASSPTNGGEQFF
clone_size: .
cdr3_length: 13
d_call: TRBD2
v_call: TRBV11-3
j_call: TRBJ2-1

cdr3_nt: TGTGCCACCAGTTCGGCCTACACCGGGGAGCTGTTTTTT
cdr3_aa: CATSSAYTGELFF
clone_size: .
cdr3_length: 13
d_call: .
v_call: TRBV24-1
j_call: TRBJ2-2

cdr3_nt: TGCAGTGCTAGAGTATCCGGGAGCTTATACTACAATGAGCAGTTCTTC
cdr3_aa: CSARVSGSLYYNEQFF
clone_size: .
cdr3_length: 16
d_call: .
v_call: TRBV20-1
j_call: TRBJ2-1

cdr3_nt: TGTGCCAGCAGCTCGACTACCGAGCAGTACTTC
cdr3_aa: CASSSTTEQYF
clone_size: few
cdr3_length: 11
d_call: .
v_call: TRBV11-2
j_call: TRBJ2-7

cdr3_nt: TGCGCCAGCAGCTGGGGGACTAGCGACACCGGGGAGCTGTTTTTT
cdr3_aa: CASSWGTSDTGELFF
clone_size: few
cdr3_length: 15
d_call: TRBD2
v_call: TRBV5-1
j_call: TRBJ2-2

cdr3_nt: TGTGCCAGCAGCTTGGGAAGGAGCACGAAAGAGACCCAGTACTTC
cdr3_aa: CASSLGRSTKETQYF
clone_size: .
cdr3_length: 15
d_call: .
v_call: TRBV5-6
j_call: TRBJ2-5

cdr3_nt: TGTGCCAGCAGTGAATCGGGTGGGGGCCAAGAGACCCAGTACTTC
cdr3_aa: CASSESGGGQETQYF
clone_size: .
cdr3_length: 15
d_call: .
v_call: TRBV6-1
j_call: TRBJ2-5

cdr3_nt: TGTGCCAGCAGTTTACAAGGAGGGGCAATCCACGAGCAGTACTTC
cdr3_aa: CASSLQGGAIHEQYF
clone_size: .
cdr3_length: 15
d_call: .
v_call: TRBV12-3/TRBV12-4
j_call: TRBJ2-7